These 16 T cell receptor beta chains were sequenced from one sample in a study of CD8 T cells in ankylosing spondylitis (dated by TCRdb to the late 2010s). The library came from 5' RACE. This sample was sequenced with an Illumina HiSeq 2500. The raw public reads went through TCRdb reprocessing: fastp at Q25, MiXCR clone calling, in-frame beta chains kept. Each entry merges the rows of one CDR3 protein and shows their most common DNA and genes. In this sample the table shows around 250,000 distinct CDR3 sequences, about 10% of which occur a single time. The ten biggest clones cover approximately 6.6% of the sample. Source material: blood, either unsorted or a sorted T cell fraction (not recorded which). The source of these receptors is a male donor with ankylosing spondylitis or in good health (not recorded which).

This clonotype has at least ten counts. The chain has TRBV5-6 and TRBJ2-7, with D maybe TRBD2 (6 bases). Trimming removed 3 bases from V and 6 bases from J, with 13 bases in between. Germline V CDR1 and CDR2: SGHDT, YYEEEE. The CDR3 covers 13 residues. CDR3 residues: CASSWRLEGEQYF. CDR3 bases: TGTGCCAGCAGCTGGAGACTAGAAGGCGAGCAGTACTTC.

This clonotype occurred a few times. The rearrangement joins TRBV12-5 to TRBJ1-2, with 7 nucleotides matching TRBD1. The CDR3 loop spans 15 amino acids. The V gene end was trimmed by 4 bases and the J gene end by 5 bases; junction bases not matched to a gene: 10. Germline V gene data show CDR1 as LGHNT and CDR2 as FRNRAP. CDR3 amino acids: CASGYQDRVLYGYTF. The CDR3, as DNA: TGTGCTAGTGGTTACCAAGACAGGGTCTTATATGGCTACACCTTC.

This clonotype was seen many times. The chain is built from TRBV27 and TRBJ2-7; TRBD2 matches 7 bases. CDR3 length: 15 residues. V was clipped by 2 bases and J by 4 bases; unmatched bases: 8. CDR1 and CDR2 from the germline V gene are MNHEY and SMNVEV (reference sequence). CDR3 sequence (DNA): TGTGCCAGCAGTTTAAGTAGCGGGTTAAAATACGAGCAGTACTTC. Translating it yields CASSLSSGLKYEQYF.

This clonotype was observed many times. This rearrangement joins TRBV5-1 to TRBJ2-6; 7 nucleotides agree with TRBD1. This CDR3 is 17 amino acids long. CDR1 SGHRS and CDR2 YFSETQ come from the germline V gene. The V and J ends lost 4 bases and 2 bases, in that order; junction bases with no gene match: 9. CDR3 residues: CASSPPIDRAGANVLTF. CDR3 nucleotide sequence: TGCGCCAGCAGCCCCCCAATAGACAGGGCTGGGGCCAACGTCCTGACTTTC. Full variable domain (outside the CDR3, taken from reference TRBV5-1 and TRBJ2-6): KAGVTQTPRYLIKTRGQQVTLSCSPISGHRSVSWYQQTPGQGLQFLFEYFSETQRNKGNFPGRFSGRQFSNSRSEMNVSTLELGDSALYLCASSPPIDRAGANVLTFGAGSRLTVL.

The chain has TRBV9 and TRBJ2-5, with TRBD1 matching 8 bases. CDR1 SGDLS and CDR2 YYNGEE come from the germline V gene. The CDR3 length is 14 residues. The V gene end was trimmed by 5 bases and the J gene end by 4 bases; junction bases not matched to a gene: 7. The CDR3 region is CASSPSQGAETQYF. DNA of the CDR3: TGTGCCAGCAGTCCATCTCAGGGGGCAGAGACCCAGTACTTC. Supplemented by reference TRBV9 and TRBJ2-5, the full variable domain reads DSGVTQTPKHLITATGQRVTLRCSPRSGDLSVYWYQQSLDQGLQFLIQYYNGEERAKGNILERFSAQQFPDLHSELNLSSLELGDSALYFCASSPSQGAETQYFGPGTRLLVL.

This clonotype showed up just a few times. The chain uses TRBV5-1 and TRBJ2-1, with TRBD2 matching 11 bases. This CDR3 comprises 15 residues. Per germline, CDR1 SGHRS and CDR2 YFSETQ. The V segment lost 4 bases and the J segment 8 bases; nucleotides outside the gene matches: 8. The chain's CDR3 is CASSAGTGLADEQFF. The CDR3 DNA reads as TGCGCCAGCAGCGCGGGCACGGGACTAGCGGATGAGCAGTTCTTC.

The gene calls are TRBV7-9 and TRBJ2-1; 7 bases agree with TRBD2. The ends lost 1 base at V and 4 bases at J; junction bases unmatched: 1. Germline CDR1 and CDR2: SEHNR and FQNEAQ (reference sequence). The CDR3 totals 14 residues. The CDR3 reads CASSLDGGYNEQFF. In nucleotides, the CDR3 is TGTGCCAGCAGCTTAGACGGGGGGTACAATGAGCAGTTCTTC.

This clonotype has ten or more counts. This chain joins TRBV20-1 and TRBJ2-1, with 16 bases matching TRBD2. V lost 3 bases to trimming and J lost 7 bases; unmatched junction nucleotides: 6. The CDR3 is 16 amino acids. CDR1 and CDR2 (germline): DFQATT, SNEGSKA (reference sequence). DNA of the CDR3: TGCAGTGCTAGCTCCCCGGGACTAGCGGGAGGGAATGAGCAGTTCTTC. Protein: CSASSPGLAGGNEQFF.

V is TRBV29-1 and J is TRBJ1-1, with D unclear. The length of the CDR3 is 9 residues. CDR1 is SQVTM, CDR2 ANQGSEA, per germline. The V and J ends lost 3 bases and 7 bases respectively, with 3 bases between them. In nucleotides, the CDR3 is TGCAGCGTTGATGTTGAAGCTTTCTTT. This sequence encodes CSVDVEAFF.

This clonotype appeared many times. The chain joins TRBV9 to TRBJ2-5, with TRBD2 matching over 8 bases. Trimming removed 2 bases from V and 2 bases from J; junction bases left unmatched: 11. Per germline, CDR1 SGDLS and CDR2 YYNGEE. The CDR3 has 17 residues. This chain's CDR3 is CASSVSALTSAQETQYF. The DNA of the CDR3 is TGTGCCAGCAGCGTCTCCGCTTTGACTAGCGCGCAAGAGACCCAGTACTTC.

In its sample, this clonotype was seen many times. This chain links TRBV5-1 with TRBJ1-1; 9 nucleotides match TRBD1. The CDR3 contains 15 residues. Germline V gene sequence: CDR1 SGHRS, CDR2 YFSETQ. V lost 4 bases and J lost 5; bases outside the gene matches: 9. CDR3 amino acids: CASSIPNRGRTEAFF. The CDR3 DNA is TGCGCCAGCAGCATACCCAACAGGGGGCGAACTGAAGCTTTCTTT. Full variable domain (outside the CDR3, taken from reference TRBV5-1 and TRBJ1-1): KAGVTQTPRYLIKTRGQQVTLSCSPISGHRSVSWYQQTPGQGLQFLFEYFSETQRNKGNFPGRFSGRQFSNSRSEMNVSTLELGDSALYLCASSIPNRGRTEAFFGQGTRLTVV.

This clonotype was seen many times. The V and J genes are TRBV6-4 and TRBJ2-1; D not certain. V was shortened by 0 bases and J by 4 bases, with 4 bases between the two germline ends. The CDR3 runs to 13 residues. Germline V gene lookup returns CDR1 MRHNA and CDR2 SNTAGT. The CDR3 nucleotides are TGTGCCAGCAGTGACTCAGGATACAATGAGCAGTTCTTC. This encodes CASSDSGYNEQFF.

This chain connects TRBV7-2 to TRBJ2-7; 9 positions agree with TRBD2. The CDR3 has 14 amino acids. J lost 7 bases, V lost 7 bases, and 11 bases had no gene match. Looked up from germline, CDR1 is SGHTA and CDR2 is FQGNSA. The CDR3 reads CASTHGGGVWEQYF. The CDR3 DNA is TGTGCCAGCACCCACGGCGGGGGGGTTTGGGAGCAGTACTTC.

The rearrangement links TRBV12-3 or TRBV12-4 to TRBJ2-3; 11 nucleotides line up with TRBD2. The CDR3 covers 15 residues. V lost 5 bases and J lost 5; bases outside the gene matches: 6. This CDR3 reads CASSRASGGQDTQYF. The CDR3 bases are TGTGCCAGCAGTCGAGCTAGCGGGGGGCAAGATACGCAGTATTTT.

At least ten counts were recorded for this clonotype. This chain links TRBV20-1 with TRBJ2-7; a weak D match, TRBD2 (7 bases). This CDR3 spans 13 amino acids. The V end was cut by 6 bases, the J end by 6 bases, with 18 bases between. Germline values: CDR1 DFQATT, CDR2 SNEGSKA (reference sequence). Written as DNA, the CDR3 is TGCAGTGCGCGGACATGGGCGGGGGCCGAGCAGTACTTC. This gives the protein CSARTWAGAEQYF.

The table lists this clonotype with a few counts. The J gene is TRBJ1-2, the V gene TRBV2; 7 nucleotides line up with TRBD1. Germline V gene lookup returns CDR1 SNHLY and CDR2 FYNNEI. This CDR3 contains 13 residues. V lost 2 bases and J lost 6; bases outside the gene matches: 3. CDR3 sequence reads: CASSETGVNGYTF. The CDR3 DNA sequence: TGTGCCAGCAGTGAAACAGGGGTGAATGGCTACACCTTC. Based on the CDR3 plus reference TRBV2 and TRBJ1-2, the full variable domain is EPEVTQTPSHQVTQMGQEVILRCVPISNHLYFYWYRQILGQKVEFLVSFYNNEISEKSEIFDDQFSVERPDGSNFTLKIRSTKLEDSAMYFCASSETGVNGYTFGSGTRLTVV.